This TCR beta chain is drawn from a study of cytomegalovirus exposure and HLA in healthy donors. Whole-study results and caveats: Rare TCR sequences predominated, though certain public TCRs were found in many donors.

This PCR relied on a set of 60 Vbeta primers and 13 Jbeta primers. Sequenced by immunoSEQ multiplex PCR; TCRdb stores in-frame clones only, minus some. The profile shows about 210,000 clones, roughly 80% of them singletons. As concerns this clone: The antigen is not known.

The CDR3 consists of 14 residues. The germline CDR1 and CDR2 sequences are MNHNY and SVGAGI (reference sequence). V was cut by 5 bases and J by 5 bases, with 15 bases left in between. The chain couples TRBV6-6 to TRBJ2-5; D is perhaps TRBD2 (6 bases). The sequenced sample was PBMCs. The TCR was taken from a man between 25 and 39 years old in good health and CMV-seronegative. The DNA for the CDR3 is TGTGCCAGCAGTCCCTTGCGGGGCTGGGAGACCCAGTACTTC. This translates into CASSPLRGWETQYF.